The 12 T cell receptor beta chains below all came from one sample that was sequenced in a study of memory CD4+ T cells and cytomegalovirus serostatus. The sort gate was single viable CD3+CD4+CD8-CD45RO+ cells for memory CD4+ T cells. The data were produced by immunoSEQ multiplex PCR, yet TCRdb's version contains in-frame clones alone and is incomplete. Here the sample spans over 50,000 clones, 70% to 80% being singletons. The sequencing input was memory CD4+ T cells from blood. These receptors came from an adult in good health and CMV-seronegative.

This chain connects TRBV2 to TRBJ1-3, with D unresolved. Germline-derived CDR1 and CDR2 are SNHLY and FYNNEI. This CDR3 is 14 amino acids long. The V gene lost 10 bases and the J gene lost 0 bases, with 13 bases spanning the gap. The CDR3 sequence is CATRQLTSGNTIYF. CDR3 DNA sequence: TGTGCCACCCGACAACTGACCTCTGGAAACACCATATATTTT.

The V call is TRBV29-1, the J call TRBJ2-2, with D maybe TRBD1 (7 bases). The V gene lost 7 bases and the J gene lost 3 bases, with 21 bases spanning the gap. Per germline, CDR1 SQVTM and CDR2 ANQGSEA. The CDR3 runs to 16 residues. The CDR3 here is CSATGVGGHDTGELFF. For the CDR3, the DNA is TGCAGCGCTACAGGGGTCGGAGGGCACGACACCGGGGAGCTGTTTTTT.

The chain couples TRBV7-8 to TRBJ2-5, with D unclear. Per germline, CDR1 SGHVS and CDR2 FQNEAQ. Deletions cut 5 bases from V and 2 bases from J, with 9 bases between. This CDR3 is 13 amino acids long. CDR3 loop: CASSLPRQETQYF. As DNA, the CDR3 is TGTGCCAGCAGCCTACCAAGGCAAGAGACCCAGTACTTC.

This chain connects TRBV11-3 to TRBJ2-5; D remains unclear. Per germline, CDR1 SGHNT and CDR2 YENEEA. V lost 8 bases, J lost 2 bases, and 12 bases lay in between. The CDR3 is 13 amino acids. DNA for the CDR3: TGTGCCAGCGATGACGGACGGCAAGAGACCCAGTACTTC. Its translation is CASDDGRQETQYF. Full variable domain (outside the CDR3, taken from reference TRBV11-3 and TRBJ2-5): EAGVVQSPRYKIIEKKQPVAFWCNPISGHNTLYWYLQNLGQGPELLIRYENEEAVDDSQLPKDRFSAERLKGVDSTLKIQPAELGDSAVYLCASDDGRQETQYFGPGTRLLVL.

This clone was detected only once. The CDR3 DNA reads TGTGCCAGCAGCTTACGGACAAGCCCAGATACGCAGTATTTT. It specifies CASSLRTSPDTQYF. The chain couples TRBV7-8 to TRBJ2-3, with TRBD1 as a possible D gene (5 bases). Germline-derived CDR1 and CDR2 are SGHVS and FQNEAQ. With 2 bases removed from V and 4 bases from J, the gap between germline ends came to 10 bases. There are 14 residues in the CDR3.

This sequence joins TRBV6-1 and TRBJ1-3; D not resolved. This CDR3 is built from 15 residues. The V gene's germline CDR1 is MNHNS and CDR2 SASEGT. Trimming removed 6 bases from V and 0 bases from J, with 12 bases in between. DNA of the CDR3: TGTGCCAGCAGGGGGTTAGTGTACTCTGGAAACACCATATATTTT. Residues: CASRGLVYSGNTIYF.

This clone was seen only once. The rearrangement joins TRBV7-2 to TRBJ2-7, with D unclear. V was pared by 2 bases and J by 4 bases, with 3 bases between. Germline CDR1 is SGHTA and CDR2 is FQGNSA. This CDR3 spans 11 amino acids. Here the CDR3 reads CASSLIYEQYF. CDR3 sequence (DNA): TGTGCCAGCAGCTTAATTTACGAGCAGTACTTC.

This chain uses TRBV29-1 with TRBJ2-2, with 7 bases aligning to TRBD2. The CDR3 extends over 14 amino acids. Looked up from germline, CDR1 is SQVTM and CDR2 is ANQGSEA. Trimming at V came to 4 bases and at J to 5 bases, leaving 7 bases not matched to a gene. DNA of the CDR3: TGCAGCGTTGTAGTGGGAGGGGTGACCGGGGAGCTGTTTTTT. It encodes CSVVVGGVTGELFF.

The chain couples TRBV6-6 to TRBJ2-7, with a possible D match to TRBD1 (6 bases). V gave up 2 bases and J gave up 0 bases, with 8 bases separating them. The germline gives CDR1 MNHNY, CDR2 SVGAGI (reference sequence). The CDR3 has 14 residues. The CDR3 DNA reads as TGTGCCAGCAGTTACGGACAGAGCTCCTACGAGCAGTACTTC. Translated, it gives CASSYGQSSYEQYF.

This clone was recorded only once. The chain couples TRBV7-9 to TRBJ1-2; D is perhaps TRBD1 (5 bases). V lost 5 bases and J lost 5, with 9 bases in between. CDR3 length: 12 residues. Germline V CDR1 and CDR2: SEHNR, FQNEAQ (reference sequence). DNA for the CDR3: TGTGCCAGCAGCGGGACTCCTTATGGCTACACCTTC. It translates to CASSGTPYGYTF.

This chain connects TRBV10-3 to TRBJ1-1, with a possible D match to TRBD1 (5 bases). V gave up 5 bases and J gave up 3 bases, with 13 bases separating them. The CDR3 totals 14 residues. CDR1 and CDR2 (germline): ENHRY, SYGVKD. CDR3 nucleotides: TGTGCCATCAGTAAAAGTGGGGCAGACACTGAAGCTTTCTTT. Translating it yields CAISKSGADTEAFF.

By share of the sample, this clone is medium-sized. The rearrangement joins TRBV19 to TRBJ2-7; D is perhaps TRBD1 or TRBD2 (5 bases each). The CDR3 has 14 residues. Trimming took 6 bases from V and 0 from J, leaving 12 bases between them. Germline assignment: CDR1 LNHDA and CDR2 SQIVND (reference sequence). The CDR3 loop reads CASSRDPSSYEQYF. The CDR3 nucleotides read TGTGCCAGTAGCCGGGACCCTAGCTCCTACGAGCAGTACTTC.